This T cell receptor (beta chain) was profiled in a study of T cell responses to AZD1222 COVID-19 vaccine. V was pared by 10 bases and J by 3 bases, with 12 bases of the junction left unmatched. The CDR3 spans 15 residues. Per germline, CDR1 LNHDA and CDR2 SQIVND (reference sequence). Libraries were prepared by immunoSEQ multiplex PCR; TCRdb keeps only in-frame clonotypes and omits some of them. The table lists roughly 150,000 clones, 90% to 95% of them singletons. This clonotype was obtained from an adult who received the AZD1222 COVID-19 vaccine. Sequencing was performed on peripheral blood, taken 28 days after the second AZD1222 dose. The chain uses TRBV19 and TRBJ2-3, with 8 positions matching TRBD1. In nucleotides, the CDR3 is TGTGCCACCCGCCCTCGGACAGGGCTTACAGATACGCAGTATTTT. The encoded protein is CATRPRTGLTDTQYF.